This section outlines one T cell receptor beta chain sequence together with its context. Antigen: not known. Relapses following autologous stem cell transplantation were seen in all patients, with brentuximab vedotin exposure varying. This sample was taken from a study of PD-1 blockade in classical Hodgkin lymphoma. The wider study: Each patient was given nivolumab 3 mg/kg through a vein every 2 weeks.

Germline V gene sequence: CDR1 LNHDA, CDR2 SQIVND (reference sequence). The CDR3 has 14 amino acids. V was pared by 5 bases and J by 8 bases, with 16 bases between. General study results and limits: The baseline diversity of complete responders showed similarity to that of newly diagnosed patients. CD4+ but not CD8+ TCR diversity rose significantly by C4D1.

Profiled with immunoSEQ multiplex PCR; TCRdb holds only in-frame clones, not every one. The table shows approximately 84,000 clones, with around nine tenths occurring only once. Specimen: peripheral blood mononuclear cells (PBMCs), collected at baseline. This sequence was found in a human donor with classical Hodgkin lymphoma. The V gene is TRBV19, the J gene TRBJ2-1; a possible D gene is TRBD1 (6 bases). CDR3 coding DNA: TGTGCCAGTAGTCCCCGACAGGCTTCACATGAGCAGTTCTTC. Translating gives CASSPRQASHEQFF. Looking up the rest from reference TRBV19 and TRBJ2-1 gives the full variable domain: DGGITQSPKYLFRKEGQNVTLSCEQNLNHDAMYWYRQDPGQGLRLIYYSQIVNDFQKGDIAEGYSVSREKKESFPLTVTSAQKNPTAFYLCASSPRQASHEQFFGPGTRLTVL.